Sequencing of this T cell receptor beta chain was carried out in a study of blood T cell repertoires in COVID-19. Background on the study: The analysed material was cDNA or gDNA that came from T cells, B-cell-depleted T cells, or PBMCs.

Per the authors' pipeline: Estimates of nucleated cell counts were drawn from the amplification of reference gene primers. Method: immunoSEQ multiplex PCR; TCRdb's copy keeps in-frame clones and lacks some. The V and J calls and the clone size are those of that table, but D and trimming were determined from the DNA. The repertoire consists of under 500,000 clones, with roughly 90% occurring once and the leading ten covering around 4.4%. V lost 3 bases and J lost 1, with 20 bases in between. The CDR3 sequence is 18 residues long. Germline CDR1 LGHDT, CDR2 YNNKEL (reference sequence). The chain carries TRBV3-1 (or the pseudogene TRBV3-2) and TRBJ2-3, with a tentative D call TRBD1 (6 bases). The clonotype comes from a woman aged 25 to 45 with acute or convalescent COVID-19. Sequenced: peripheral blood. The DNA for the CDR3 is TGTGCCAGCAGCCATACTGGCCGGGGACAAAGGGGCACAGATACGCAGTATTTT. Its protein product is CASSHTGRGQRGTDTQYF.